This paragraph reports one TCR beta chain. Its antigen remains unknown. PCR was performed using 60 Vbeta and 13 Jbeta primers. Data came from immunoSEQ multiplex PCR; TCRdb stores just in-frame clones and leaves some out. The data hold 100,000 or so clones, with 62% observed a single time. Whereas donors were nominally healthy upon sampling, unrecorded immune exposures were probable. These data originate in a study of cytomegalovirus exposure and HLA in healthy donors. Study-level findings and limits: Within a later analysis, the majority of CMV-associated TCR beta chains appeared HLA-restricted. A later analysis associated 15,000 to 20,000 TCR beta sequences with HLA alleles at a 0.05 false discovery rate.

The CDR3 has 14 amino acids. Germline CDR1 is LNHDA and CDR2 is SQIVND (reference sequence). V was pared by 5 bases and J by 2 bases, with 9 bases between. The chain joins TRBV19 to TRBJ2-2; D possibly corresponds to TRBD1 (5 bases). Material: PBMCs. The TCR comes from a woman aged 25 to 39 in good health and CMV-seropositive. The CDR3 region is CASSDGHNTGELFF. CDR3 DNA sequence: TGTGCCAGTAGTGATGGACATAACACCGGGGAGCTGTTTTTT.